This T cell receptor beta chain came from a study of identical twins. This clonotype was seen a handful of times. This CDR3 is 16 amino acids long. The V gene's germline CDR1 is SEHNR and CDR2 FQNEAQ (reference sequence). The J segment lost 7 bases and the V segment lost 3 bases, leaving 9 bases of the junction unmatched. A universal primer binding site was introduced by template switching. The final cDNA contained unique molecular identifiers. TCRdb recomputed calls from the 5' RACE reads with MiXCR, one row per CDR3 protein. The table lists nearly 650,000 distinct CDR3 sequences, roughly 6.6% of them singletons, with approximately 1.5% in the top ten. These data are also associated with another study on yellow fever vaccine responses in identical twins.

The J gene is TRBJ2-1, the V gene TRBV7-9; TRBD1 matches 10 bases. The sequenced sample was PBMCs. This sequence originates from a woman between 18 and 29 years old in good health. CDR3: CASSLLDRGLRNEQFF. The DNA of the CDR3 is TGTGCCAGCAGCTTGTTAGACAGGGGGCTAAGGAATGAGCAGTTCTTC. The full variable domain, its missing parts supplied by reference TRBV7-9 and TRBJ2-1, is DTGVSQNPRHKITKRGQNVTFRCDPISEHNRLYWYRQTLGQGPEFLTYFQNEAQLEKSRLLSDRFSAERPKGSFSTLEIQRTEQGDSAMYLCASSLLDRGLRNEQFFGPGTRLTVL.